This T cell receptor beta chain originates from a study of blood T cells in healthy people across ages. Findings and caveats of the study: Unsorted PBMC input precluded a conclusive naive versus antigen-experienced comparison. A roughly linear fall in TCR beta diversity per million T cells was seen with increasing age.

Only a few counts were recorded for this clonotype. Its antigen is undetermined. Next came a second PCR, run for about 6 to 12 cycles, which used a sample-barcoded 5' primer along with a J-beta primer mix. A tag from a template-switch adaptor with 12 random nucleotides marked each cDNA molecule. Each CDR3 protein gets one entry after TCRdb re-called the 5' RACE reads with MiXCR. The sample records approximately 850,000 distinct CDR3 sequences, approximately 44% being singletons. Germline lookup yields CDR1 KGHDR and CDR2 SFDVKD. The CDR3 totals 13 residues. Trimming left V 5 bases short and J 1 base short, with 7 bases between.

The chain couples TRBV24-1 to TRBJ2-5; D call uncertain. The sample comprised blood. The clonotype originates from a man aged 55-75 years in good health. CDR3 loop: CATSARFQETQYF. CDR3 in DNA: TGTGCCACCAGTGCGAGGTTCCAAGAGACCCAGTACTTC.